This TCR beta chain was profiled in a study of cytomegalovirus exposure and HLA in healthy donors. This CDR3 has 15 residues. Trimming shortened V by 0 bases and J by 2 bases, and 11 bases separated the two germline ends. Germline V gene data show CDR1 as MNHEY and CDR2 as SVGAGI. General study points: In a later analysis, at a false discovery rate of 0.05, 17,000 or so TCR beta sequences matched HLA alleles. Across donors, sequencing depth was assumed by presence/absence analyses to be roughly uniform. An Asian-associated ancestry cluster reportedly showed fewer N-insertions than the approximately 700-donor mean in a later analysis.

This clone has only one observation. Antigen: not known. PCR was performed using 60 Vbeta and 13 Jbeta primers. Produced via immunoSEQ multiplex PCR; TCRdb's table is partial and in-frame only. Altogether more than 95,000 clones are present, roughly 74% being singletons, with the ten largest covering around 3.2%. The sequenced sample was PBMCs. V gene TRBV6-5 combines with J gene TRBJ2-7; D perhaps matches TRBD1 (6 bases). This TCR was sampled from a female donor in good health and CMV-seropositive. In DNA form, the CDR3 reads TGTGCCAGCAGTTACTCACGCCAGGGGCCCTACGAGCAGTACTTC. Its protein product is CASSYSRQGPYEQYF.